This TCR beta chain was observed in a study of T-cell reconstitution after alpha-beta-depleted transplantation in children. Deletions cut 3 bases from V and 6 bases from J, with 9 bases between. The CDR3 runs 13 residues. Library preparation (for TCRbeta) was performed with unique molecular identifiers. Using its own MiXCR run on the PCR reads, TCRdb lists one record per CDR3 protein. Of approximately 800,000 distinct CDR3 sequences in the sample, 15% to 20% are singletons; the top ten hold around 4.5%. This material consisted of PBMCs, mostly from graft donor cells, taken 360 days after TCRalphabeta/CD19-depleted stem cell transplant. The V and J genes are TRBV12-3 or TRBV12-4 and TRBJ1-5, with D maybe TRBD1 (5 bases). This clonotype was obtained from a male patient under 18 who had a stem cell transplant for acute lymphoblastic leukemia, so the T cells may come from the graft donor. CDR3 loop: CASSFKGSQPQHF. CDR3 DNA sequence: TGTGCCAGCAGTTTTAAGGGGTCTCAGCCCCAGCATTTT.